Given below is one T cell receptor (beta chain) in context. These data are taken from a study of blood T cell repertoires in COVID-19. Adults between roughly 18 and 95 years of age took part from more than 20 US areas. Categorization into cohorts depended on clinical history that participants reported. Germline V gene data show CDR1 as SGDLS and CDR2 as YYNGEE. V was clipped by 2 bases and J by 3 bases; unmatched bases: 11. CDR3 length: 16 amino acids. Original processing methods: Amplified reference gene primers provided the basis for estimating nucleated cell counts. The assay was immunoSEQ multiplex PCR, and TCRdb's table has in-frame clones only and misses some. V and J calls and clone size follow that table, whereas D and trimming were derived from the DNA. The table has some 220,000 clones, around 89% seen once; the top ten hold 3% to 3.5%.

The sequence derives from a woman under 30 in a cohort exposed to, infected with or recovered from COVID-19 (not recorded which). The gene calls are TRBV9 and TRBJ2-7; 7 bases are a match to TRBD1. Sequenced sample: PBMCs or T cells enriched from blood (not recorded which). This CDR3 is CASSVGGTGDLYEQYF. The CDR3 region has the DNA TGTGCCAGCAGCGTGGGTGGTACAGGGGACCTCTACGAGCAGTACTTC.